This T cell receptor beta chain derives from a study of blood T cell repertoires in COVID-19. As processed by the authors: It was from reference gene primer amplification that nucleated cell counts were estimated. Sequencing used immunoSEQ multiplex PCR; TCRdb keeps in-frame clones, though not all of them. The D gene and trimming were derived from the DNA, and the V and J assignments and clone size from that table. The table includes a few hundred thousand clones, 90% detected once. Participants were aged about 18 to 89 years from about two dozen US areas. Participants had their cohort set by participant-reported clinical history. The study counted Cohort 3 donors as recovered given two negative PCRs, clearance, or symptom resolution. Trimming left V 0 bases short and J 3 bases short, with 3 bases between. There are 13 residues in the CDR3. CDR1 and CDR2 from the germline V gene are SGHTA and FQGNSA.

The sequence came from a man aged 18 to 29 who had recovered from COVID-19. The sample consisted of PBMCs or T cells enriched from blood (not recorded which). The chain joins TRBV7-2 to TRBJ1-5; D gene ambiguous. CDR3 in amino acids: CASSLAVNQPQHF. The CDR3 DNA reads as TGTGCCAGCAGCTTAGCCGTCAATCAGCCCCAGCATTTT.